This T cell receptor beta chain stems from a study of blood T cells in healthy people across ages. The study's findings and limits: There were more naive CD4+ cells and higher diversity in long-lived donors than in aged donors.

This clonotype was detected a few times. Its antigen is as yet unknown. Combining a sample-barcoded 5' primer with a J-beta primer mix, a second PCR ran for about 6 to 12 cycles. TCRdb redid the calling of the 5' RACE reads with MiXCR, one entry per CDR3 protein. The sample has 1.4 million to 1.5 million distinct CDR3 sequences, roughly 40% seen once. Each sample yielded at least 5 micrograms of PBMC total RNA. J was trimmed by 5 bases and V by 4 bases; bases with no gene match: 8. Per germline, CDR1 MGHRA and CDR2 YSYEKL. The CDR3 is made up of 14 amino acids. This clonotype originated in a woman aged 18-29 years in good health. Specimen: blood. The rearrangement uses TRBV4-1 and TRBJ2-7; 7 nucleotides align to TRBD2. The chain's CDR3 is CASSLATSSDEQYF. For the CDR3, the DNA is TGCGCCAGCAGCCTAGCGACTAGCAGCGACGAGCAGTACTTC.